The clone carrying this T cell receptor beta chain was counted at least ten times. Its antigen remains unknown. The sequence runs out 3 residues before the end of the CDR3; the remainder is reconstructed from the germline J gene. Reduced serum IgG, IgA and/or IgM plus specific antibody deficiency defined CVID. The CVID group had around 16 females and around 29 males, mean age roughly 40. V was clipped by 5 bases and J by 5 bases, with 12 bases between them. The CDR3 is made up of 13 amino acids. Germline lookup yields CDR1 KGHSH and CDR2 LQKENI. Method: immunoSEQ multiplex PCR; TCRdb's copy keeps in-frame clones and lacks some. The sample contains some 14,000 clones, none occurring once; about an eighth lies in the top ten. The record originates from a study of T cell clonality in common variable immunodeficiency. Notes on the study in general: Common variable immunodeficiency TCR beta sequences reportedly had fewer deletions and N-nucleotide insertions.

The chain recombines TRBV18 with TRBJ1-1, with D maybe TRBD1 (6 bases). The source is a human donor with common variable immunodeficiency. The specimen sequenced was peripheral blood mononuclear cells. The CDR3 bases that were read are TGTGCCAGCTCAGCCGGGGGGCAAACTGAA. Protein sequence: CASSAGGQTE. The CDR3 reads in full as CASSAGGQTEAFF.